The clone carrying this TCR beta chain showed up many times. Its antigen is unidentified. Researchers tagged individual cDNA molecules with unique molecular identifiers. MiXCR, run by TCRdb on the 5' RACE reads, gives a single entry per CDR3 protein. The sample holds 25,000 to 35,000 distinct CDR3 sequences; 6.6% are singletons and the top ten take approximately 40%. The data derive from a study of early T cells in non-severe SARS-CoV-2 infection. Study overall: Chains were unpaired, as sequencing was done on bulk RNA from unsorted whole blood.

General study findings and limits: Using VDJdb, the matching emphasized anti-spike CD8 responses while missing private and CD4 specificities.

V was pared by 5 bases and J by 10 bases, with 15 bases of the junction left unmatched. The CDR3 loop spans 17 amino acids. Germline values: CDR1 SGHVS, CDR2 FQNEAQ. V gene TRBV7-8 combines with J gene TRBJ1-6; 9 bases line up with TRBD1. The sample comprised whole blood. The receptor was isolated from an adult who was a healthcare worker with PCR-confirmed SARS-CoV-2 infection or an uninfected control (not recorded which). Here the CDR3 reads CASSGAGTGFLWSPLHF. The CDR3, as DNA: TGTGCCAGCAGCGGAGCCGGGACAGGGTTTTTGTGGTCACCCCTCCACTTT.